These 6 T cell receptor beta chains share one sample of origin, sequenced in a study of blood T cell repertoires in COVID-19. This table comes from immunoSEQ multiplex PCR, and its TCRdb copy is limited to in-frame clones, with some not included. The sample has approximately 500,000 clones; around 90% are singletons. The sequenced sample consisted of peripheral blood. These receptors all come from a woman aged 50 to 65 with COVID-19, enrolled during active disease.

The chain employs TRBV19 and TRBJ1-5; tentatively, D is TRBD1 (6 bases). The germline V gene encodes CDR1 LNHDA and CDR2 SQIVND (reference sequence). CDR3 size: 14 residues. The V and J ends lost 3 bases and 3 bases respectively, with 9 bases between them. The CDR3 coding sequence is TGTGCCAGTAGTATGGCAGGGGTCAATCAGCCCCAGCATTTT. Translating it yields CASSMAGVNQPQHF. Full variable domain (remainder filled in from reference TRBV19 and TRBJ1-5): DGGITQSPKYLFRKEGQNVTLSCEQNLNHDAMYWYRQDPGQGLRLIYYSQIVNDFQKGDIAEGYSVSREKKESFPLTVTSAQKNPTAFYLCASSMAGVNQPQHFGDGTRLSIL.

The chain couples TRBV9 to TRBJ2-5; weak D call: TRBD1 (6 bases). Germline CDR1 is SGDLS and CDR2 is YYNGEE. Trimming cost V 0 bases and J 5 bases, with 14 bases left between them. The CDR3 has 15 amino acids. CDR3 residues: CASSVAGGLGETQYF. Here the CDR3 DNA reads TGTGCCAGCAGCGTAGCTGGGGGCTTAGGGGAGACCCAGTACTTC.

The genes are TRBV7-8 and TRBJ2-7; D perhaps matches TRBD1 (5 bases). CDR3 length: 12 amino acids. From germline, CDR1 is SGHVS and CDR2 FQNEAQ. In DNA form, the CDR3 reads TGTGCTTCACAGGAAGCCAACTACGAGCAGTACTTC. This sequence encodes CASQEANYEQYF.

The CDR3 DNA reads TGTGCCAGCAGCCAGACCCCTAGGGGCCATCCAAACTATGGCTACACCTTC. As protein: CASSQTPRGHPNYGYTF. The V and J genes are TRBV11-2 and TRBJ1-2; TRBD1 is a possible D gene (5 bases). The CDR3 consists of 17 residues. V was cut by 5 bases and J by 2 bases, with 21 bases left in between. From germline, CDR1 is SGHAT and CDR2 FQNNGV.

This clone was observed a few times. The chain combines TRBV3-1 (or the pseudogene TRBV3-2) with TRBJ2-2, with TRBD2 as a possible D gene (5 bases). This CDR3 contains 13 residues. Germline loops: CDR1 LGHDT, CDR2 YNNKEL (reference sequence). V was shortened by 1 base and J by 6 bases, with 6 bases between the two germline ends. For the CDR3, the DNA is TGTGCCAGCAGCCAAGGGGAGTCCGGGGAGCTGTTTTTT. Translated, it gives CASSQGESGELFF.

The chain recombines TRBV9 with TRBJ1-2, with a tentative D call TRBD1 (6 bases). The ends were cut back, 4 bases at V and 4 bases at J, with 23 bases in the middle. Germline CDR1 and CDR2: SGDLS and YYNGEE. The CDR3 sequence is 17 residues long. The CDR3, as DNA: TGTGCCAGCAGCACCGACCTCGTCGGACAGAGTGGCTATGGCTACACCTTC. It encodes CASSTDLVGQSGYGYTF. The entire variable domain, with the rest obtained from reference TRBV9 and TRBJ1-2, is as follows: DSGVTQTPKHLITATGQRVTLRCSPRSGDLSVYWYQQSLDQGLQFLIQYYNGEERAKGNILERFSAQQFPDLHSELNLSSLELGDSALYFCASSTDLVGQSGYGYTFGSGTRLTVV.